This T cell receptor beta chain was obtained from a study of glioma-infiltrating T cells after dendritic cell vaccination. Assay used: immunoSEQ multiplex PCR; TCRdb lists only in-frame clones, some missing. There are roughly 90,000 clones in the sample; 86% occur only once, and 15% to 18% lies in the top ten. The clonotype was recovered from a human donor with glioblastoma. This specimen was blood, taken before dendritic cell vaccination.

CDR3 coding DNA: TGTGCCAGTAGTGTCCCCCGGACACCATTGAACACTGAAGCTTTCTTT. The encoded protein is CASSVPRTPLNTEAFF. The rearrangement uses TRBV19 and TRBJ1-1; D is perhaps TRBD1 (5 bases). The germline CDR1 and CDR2 sequences are LNHDA and SQIVND (reference sequence). The CDR3 runs 16 residues. V was pared by 5 bases and J by 0 bases, with 16 bases between.